The T cell receptor (beta chain) described here comes from a study of post-analysis software for immune sequencing data (dated by TCRdb to between 2015 and 2017). About the investigation overall: Recorded disease courses included relapsing-remitting, secondary progressive and progressive-relapsing multiple sclerosis, with some patients lacking subtype annotation. A subset of samples was prepared in parallel using single-end sample barcoding, then pooled and co-amplified after Illumina adapter ligation. The patient repertoires were compared against around 11 previously published healthy control repertoires obtained from donors aged about 6 to 25 years.

TCR beta repertoires were profiled from peripheral blood of some 13 young patients with multiple sclerosis to demonstrate the VDJtools post-analysis software. Multiple sclerosis patients were children and adolescents aged roughly 6 to 17 years. The paper's findings and limits, for the study overall: Direct clustering with F measure showed strong co-clustering of samples prepared in the same batch, prompting a batch-effect correction. Patients showed significantly higher frequencies than controls for a handful of TRBV segments, among them TRBV5-6, TRBV5-1 and TRBV20-1. Normalized Chao1 diversity was significantly lower in multiple sclerosis patients than controls, suggesting substantial peripheral T-cell clonal expansion. The multiple sclerosis patient group was slightly younger than the control group.

Library creation used PCR. Sequenced on an Illumina HiSeq 2500. Unique molecular identifiers were incorporated into TCR beta cDNA libraries to reduce PCR and sequencing biases. Per 1 to 10 million input T cells, roughly 0.5 million cDNA molecules were obtained, such that each molecule approximated one T cell. The patient libraries were prepared and sequenced using the same protocol as the earlier healthy control dataset. Within a given batch, samples were prepared together, multiplexed and sequenced on the same HiSeq lane. Per the source publication's procedure: Raw barcoded reads were processed with MIGEC, and single-read molecular identifier groups were discarded before consensus assembly and CDR3 extraction. Clonotype tables were post-analysed with VDJtools, and diversity was normalized by down-sampling all datasets to the smallest sample size. Repertoire overlap clustering matched CDR3 amino acid but not nucleotide sequences to correct batch-related cross-sample contamination. TCRdb reworked the public reads: Q25 trimming with fastp, MiXCR clone assembly, productive beta chains retained. Identical CDR3 proteins give one entry, which carries the most common genes and DNA. The V and J calls shown here were made by TCRdb, not taken from the authors' results. This sample holds around 190,000 distinct CDR3 sequences; 25% to 35% were observed only once. Jointly, the top ten make up roughly 3.5% of the sample.

The CDR3 holds 13 amino acids from the cysteine to the phenylalanine. CDR3 DNA only is kept here, 39 bases in frame from base 1. The germline V gene (reference sequence) supplies CDR1 SGHKS and CDR2 YYEKEE. As to this clonotype: Its binding antigen is unknown. A much larger clonotype is one base distant, so this may be a read error.

This clonotype originated in a girl under 18 with multiple sclerosis. This receptor chain uses TRBV5-5 and TRBJ2-5, with the D gene not clear enough to name. Specimen: blood. The nucleotides are TGTGCCAGCAGCTTGGGACATCAAGGGACCCAGTACTTC. It translates to CASSLGHQGTQYF.